This TCR beta chain was documented in a study of blood T cell repertoires in COVID-19. Overall study context: Samples representing acute and convalescent COVID-19 were sourced from the United States, Italy and Spain.

This clone was picked up one time. Profiling relied on immunoSEQ multiplex PCR, and the TCRdb table lists in-frame clones only, not all of them. Counted here are about 260,000 clones, approximately 88% occurring once; the ten biggest clones make up roughly a tenth. Sequencing was carried out using peripheral blood. The clonotype was recovered from a woman in her 70s with COVID-19, enrolled during active disease.

CDR3: CASSEARQVYSNQPQHF. The CDR3 DNA reads as TGTGCCAGCAGTGAAGCGAGACAGGTTTATAGCAATCAGCCCCAGCATTTT. This chain links TRBV6-1 with TRBJ1-5; tentative D call: TRBD1 (6 bases). From germline, CDR1 is MNHNS and CDR2 SASEGT. V was trimmed by 0 bases and J by 0 bases, leaving 12 bases between them. The CDR3 extends over 17 amino acids.